Listed below are T cell receptor beta chains from one sample, sequenced in a study of blood T cell repertoires in COVID-19. TCRdb's copy holds only in-frame clones and misses some; the assay was immunoSEQ multiplex PCR. Here the sample spans approximately 150,000 clones, roughly 87% being singletons. The sample taken for sequencing was peripheral blood. The receptors stem from a woman between 50 and 59 years old with acute or convalescent COVID-19. Both conserved end residues are part of each CDR3. A D gene is named only where the DNA matches it firmly. For some rows the clone size is stated as once, few or many, or as a class when expanded; others skip it.

once,TRBJ1-2,TRBV30,.,CAWAGFLETNYGYTF,TGTGCCTGGGCCGGATTTCTGGAGACTAACTATGGCTACACCTTC
.,TRBJ2-2,TRBV19,.,CALGGEIGGGELFF,TGTGCCCTAGGGGGGGAAATTGGTGGCGGGGAGCTGTTTTTT
.,TRBJ2-7,TRBV2,.,CASSEGSYEQYF,TGTGCCAGCAGTGAGGGGAGCTACGAGCAGTACTTC
.,TRBJ2-1,TRBV24-1,TRBD1,CATSGGQGHNEQFF,TGTGCCACCAGTGGGGGACAGGGCCACAATGAGCAGTTCTTC
.,TRBJ1-2,TRBV6-5,.,CASSRPDSPKGYTF,TGTGCCAGCTCAAGACCGGACAGCCCCAAGGGCTACACCTTC
.,TRBJ2-7,TRBV7-8,.,CASSPLALSSYEQYF,TGTGCCAGCAGCCCTCTAGCACTGAGCTCCTACGAGCAGTACTTC
.,TRBJ2-2,TRBV6-5,.,CASRPDIDTGELFF,TGTGCCAGCAGGCCCGATATAGACACCGGGGAGCTGTTTTTT
once,TRBJ2-3,TRBV11-3,.,CASSPTTTDTQYF,TGTGCCAGCAGCCCTACTACCACAGATACGCAGTATTTT
.,TRBJ2-7,TRBV18,TRBD1,CASSDRDYEQYF,TGTGCCAGTTCGGACAGGGACTACGAGCAGTACTTC
.,TRBJ2-7,TRBV19,TRBD1,CASSMDRESAYEQYF,TGTGCCAGTAGTATGGACAGGGAATCCGCCTACGAGCAGTACTTC
.,TRBJ2-7,TRBV6-1,TRBD2,CASSEGPAGPYSYEQYF,TGTGCCAGCAGTGAAGGCCCAGCGGGACCCTATTCCTACGAGCAGTACTTC
.,TRBJ2-7,TRBV19,TRBD1,CASSSPLTRDRGSYEQYF,TGTGCCAGTAGTTCACCATTAACTCGGGACAGGGGCTCCTACGAGCAGTACTTC
.,TRBJ2-1,TRBV3-1/TRBV3-2,TRBD2,CASSQDSGRAYNEQFF,TGTGCCAGCAGCCAGGATAGCGGGAGGGCCTACAATGAGCAGTTCTTC
.,TRBJ2-3,TRBV6-4,.,CASSDRGSTDTQYF,TGTGCCAGCAGTGACAGGGGAAGCACAGATACGCAGTATTTT
once,TRBJ1-1,TRBV18,TRBD1,CASSPTDRGNTEAFF,TGTGCCAGCTCACCTACGGACAGGGGAAACACTGAAGCTTTCTTT
.,TRBJ2-1,TRBV3-1/TRBV3-2,.,CASSQRYNEQFF,TGTGCCAGCAGCCAACGGTACAATGAGCAGTTCTTC
.,TRBJ1-2,TRBV30,.,CAWSVQGYYGYTF,TGTGCCTGGAGTGTTCAGGGATACTATGGCTACACCTTC
.,TRBJ1-2,TRBV7-2,.,CASSEFRDYYGYTF,TGTGCCAGCAGCGAATTCAGGGACTACTATGGCTACACCTTC
.,TRBJ1-1,TRBV18,.,CASSPMRSENTEAFF,TGTGCCAGCTCACCAATGAGGTCCGAGAACACTGAAGCTTTCTTT
.,TRBJ2-7,TRBV12-3/TRBV12-4,.,CASKLDSSYEQYF,TGTGCCAGCAAACTTGACAGCTCCTACGAGCAGTACTTC
.,TRBJ2-3,TRBV9,TRBD1,CASSPRGDRGSDDTQYF,TGTGCCAGCAGCCCCCGGGGGGACAGGGGGTCAGACGATACGCAGTATTTT
.,TRBJ2-7,TRBV10-3,TRBD1,CAISESNRGDYEQYF,TGTGCCATCAGTGAGTCGAACAGGGGAGATTACGAGCAGTACTTC
.,TRBJ1-5,TRBV27,.,CASSFQGSNQPQHF,TGTGCCAGCAGTTTTCAGGGTTCCAATCAGCCCCAGCATTTT
.,TRBJ2-7,TRBV19,.,CASSSKGQLSYEQYF,TGTGCCAGTAGTTCGAAAGGACAGCTCTCCTACGAGCAGTACTTC
.,TRBJ2-7,TRBV10-3,TRBD2,CAISGTSGGYEQYF,TGTGCCATCAGTGGGACTAGCGGGGGCTACGAGCAGTACTTC
.,TRBJ2-1,TRBV6-5,TRBD2,CASKGLAGARNEQFF,TGTGCCAGCAAGGGACTAGCGGGGGCCCGGAATGAGCAGTTCTTC
.,TRBJ2-5,TRBV7-6,TRBD2,CASSPRLAGGQETQYF,TGTGCCAGCAGCCCCCGACTAGCGGGAGGGCAAGAGACCCAGTACTTC
once,TRBJ2-7,TRBV9,.,CASSVAGYADYEQYF,TGTGCCAGCAGCGTGGCAGGGTACGCCGACTACGAGCAGTACTTC
.,TRBJ1-3,TRBV30,.,CAWSPARWSGVSSGNTIYF,TGTGCCTGGAGTCCGGCCAGATGGAGCGGCGTGAGCTCTGGAAACACCATATATTTT
.,TRBJ2-4,TRBV12-3/TRBV12-4,.,CASSTSVENIQYF,TGTGCCAGCAGTACTTCTGTGGAGAACATTCAGTACTTC
.,TRBJ2-7,TRBV14,.,CASSRLGPYEQYF,TGTGCCAGCAGCCGTTTGGGGCCGTACGAGCAGTACTTC
.,TRBJ2-7,TRBV10-1,TRBD2,CASSASGASYEQYF,TGCGCCAGCAGTGCTAGCGGAGCCTCCTACGAGCAGTACTTC
.,TRBJ2-3,TRBV4-1,TRBD2,CASSQDRASGGRWDTQYF,TGCGCCAGCAGCCAAGATCGGGCTAGCGGGGGGAGGTGGGATACGCAGTATTTT
.,TRBJ2-1,TRBV2,TRBD2,CASSEVLGGGLGDEQFF,TGTGCCAGCAGTGAAGTGCTCGGGGGAGGGCTCGGTGATGAGCAGTTCTTC
.,TRBJ1-6,TRBV3-1/TRBV3-2,TRBD1,CASSRLQGASYNSPLHF,TGTGCCAGCAGCCGGCTGCAGGGGGCTAGCTATAATTCACCCCTCCACTTT
.,TRBJ1-2,TRBV28,.,CASSPRRGSYPNYGYTF,TGTGCCAGCAGTCCCCGCAGGGGATCCTATCCAAACTATGGCTACACCTTC
.,TRBJ2-7,TRBV5-5,.,CASSSTGNEQYF,TGTGCCAGCAGCTCTACAGGGAACGAGCAGTACTTC
.,TRBJ2-7,TRBV19,.,CAAAGVSYEQYF,TGTGCCGCTGCCGGAGTATCCTACGAGCAGTACTTC
once,TRBJ2-1,TRBV3-1/TRBV3-2,TRBD2,CASSRLAGEYNEQFF,TGTGCCAGCAGCCGACTAGCGGGGGAATACAATGAGCAGTTCTTC
.,TRBJ2-7,TRBV7-9,.,CASSKERNPGSYEQYF,TGTGCCAGCAGCAAGGAGAGGAACCCGGGTTCCTACGAGCAGTACTTC
.,TRBJ1-5,TRBV6-1,TRBD1,CASSEVVAGGNQPQHF,TGTGCCAGCAGTGAAGTGGTGGCAGGGGGAAATCAGCCCCAGCATTTT
.,TRBJ2-3,TRBV4-2,TRBD2,CASSQDNTGGQVDTQYF,TGTGCCAGCAGCCAAGATAACACGGGGGGGCAGGTAGATACGCAGTATTTT
.,TRBJ2-1,TRBV20-1,.,CSAHQDSEQFF,TGCAGTGCACACCAGGACTCTGAGCAGTTCTTC
.,TRBJ1-6,TRBV30,TRBD1,CAWTRQGGSPLHF,TGTGCCTGGACTCGACAGGGGGGATCACCCCTCCACTTT
once,TRBJ2-5,TRBV11-2,TRBD1,CASSFPGTHRGEYQETQYF,TGTGCCAGCAGCTTCCCGGGCACCCACAGGGGCGAATACCAAGAGACCCAGTACTTC
.,TRBJ1-1,TRBV19,TRBD1,CASSPRQGARNEAFF,TGTGCCAGTAGTCCCAGACAGGGGGCGCGGAATGAAGCTTTCTTT
.,TRBJ2-5,TRBV10-2,TRBD1,CASSDARQGLIMETQYF,TGCGCCAGCAGTGACGCCCGACAGGGCCTCATAATGGAGACCCAGTACTTC
.,TRBJ2-5,TRBV11-2,TRBD2,CASSLLRTSGSGETQYF,TGTGCCAGCAGCCTCCTTAGGACTAGCGGGAGTGGAGAGACCCAGTACTTC
.,TRBJ1-2,TRBV29-1,TRBD1,CSVEQGARGYTF,TGCAGCGTTGAACAGGGGGCTCGTGGCTACACCTTC
.,TRBJ2-2,TRBV18,.,CASSPIRLVITGELFF,TGTGCCAGCTCACCTATACGACTAGTGATCACCGGGGAGCTGTTTTTT
once,TRBJ2-3,TRBV24-1,.,CATTTEGDTQYF,TGTGCCACCACAACCGAGGGAGATACGCAGTATTTT
.,TRBJ1-2,TRBV6-6,TRBD1,CASSRLGQGAGTANYGYTF,TGTGCCAGCAGTCGCCTTGGGCAGGGGGCCGGGACGGCTAACTATGGCTACACCTTC
.,TRBJ2-7,TRBV7-3,TRBD1,CASSLTGDRTYEQYF,TGTGCCAGCAGCTTAACTGGGGACAGAACCTACGAGCAGTACTTC